The 10 T cell receptor beta chains presented below share a single source sample, sequenced in a study of cytomegalovirus exposure and HLA in healthy donors. Vbeta (60) and Jbeta (13) primers were used in the PCR. Data came from immunoSEQ multiplex PCR; TCRdb stores just in-frame clones and leaves some out. The repertoire holds 120,000 or so clones, 75% seen once, with less than 3.5% in the top ten. Sequences were obtained from PBMCs. These receptors all stem from a middle-aged woman in good health and CMV-seropositive.

The gene calls are TRBV20-1 and TRBJ2-1, with D possibly TRBD1 on 6 matching bases. The CDR3 covers 11 residues. Germline assignment: CDR1 DFQATT and CDR2 SNEGSKA (reference sequence). V was trimmed by 6 bases and J by 4 bases, leaving 7 bases between them. This CDR3 is CSADSYNEQFF. CDR3 bases: TGCAGTGCGGACAGTTACAATGAGCAGTTCTTC.

The chain combines TRBV2 with TRBJ2-5; 8 positions match TRBD1. The V gene end was trimmed by 10 bases and the J gene end by 3 bases; junction bases not matched to a gene: 4. CDR1 is SNHLY, CDR2 FYNNEI, per germline. The CDR3 has 12 residues. CDR3 bases: TGTGCCACCGCAGGGGGCGAAGAGACCCAGTACTTC. Residues: CATAGGEETQYF.

This chain uses TRBV14 with TRBJ1-5; 9 nucleotides agree with TRBD1. The CDR3 length is 16 residues. The ends lost 1 base at V and 7 bases at J; junction bases unmatched: 8. Germline V gene sequence: CDR1 SGHDN, CDR2 FVKESK. The DNA for the CDR3 is TGTGCCAGCAGCCAAGCCTACAGGGGGCGTTGGCAGCCCCAGCATTTT. Encoded protein: CASSQAYRGRWQPQHF.

V and J are TRBV7-7 and TRBJ2-3; TRBD2 matches at 13 bases. Looked up from germline, CDR1 is SSHAT and CDR2 is FNYEAQ (reference sequence). The CDR3 length is 16 residues. Trimming at V came to 5 bases and at J to 1 base, leaving 3 bases not matched to a gene. The CDR3 is CASSAGLAGGTDTQYF. The CDR3 DNA reads as TGTGCCAGCAGCGCTGGACTAGCGGGGGGCACAGATACGCAGTATTTT.

The chain recombines TRBV5-4 with TRBJ1-6, with 7 bases fitting TRBD1. Trimming removed 4 bases from V and 9 bases from J; junction bases left unmatched: 7. This CDR3 contains 14 residues. Germline-derived CDR1 and CDR2 are SGHNT and YYREEE (reference sequence). The CDR3 is CASSPGTEVSPLHF. In DNA, the CDR3 is TGTGCCAGCAGCCCCGGGACAGAGGTTTCACCCCTCCACTTT.

V and J are TRBV7-2 and TRBJ1-2; TRBD1 might be the D (5 bases). Looked up from germline, CDR1 is SGHTA and CDR2 is FQGNSA. This CDR3 is built from 15 residues. V lost 8 bases and J 2 bases, leaving 18 bases between the germline ends. The CDR3 sequence is CASGNGQGGNYGYTF. The CDR3 nucleotides read TGTGCCAGCGGAAACGGGCAGGGCGGAAACTATGGCTACACCTTC.

The chain has TRBV9 and TRBJ2-7, with D possibly matching TRBD1 (6 bases). Germline V gives CDR1 SGDLS, CDR2 YYNGEE. Trimming removed 3 bases from V and 1 base from J, with 11 bases in between. The CDR3 totals 14 residues. The CDR3 protein is CASSAPGHSYEQYF. The DNA for the CDR3 is TGTGCCAGCAGCGCCCCGGGACATTCCTACGAGCAGTACTTC.

The V gene is TRBV6-5, the J gene TRBJ1-4; TRBD1 matches at 8 bases. The CDR3 length is 15 residues. After removal of 2 bases from V and 4 bases from J, the junction contained 3 bases not matched to a gene. CDR1 and CDR2 (germline): MNHEY, SVGAGI. CDR3 in DNA: TGTGCCAGCAGTTACACAGGGGGAGATAATGAAAAACTGTTTTTT. Translating it yields CASSYTGGDNEKLFF.

The CDR3 sequence: CASSDRGQETQYF. The CDR3 DNA follows: TGCGCCAGCAGCGACAGGGGGCAAGAGACCCAGTACTTC. The genes are TRBV5-1 and TRBJ2-5, with 9 positions matching TRBD1. The CDR3 runs to 13 residues. The germline V gene encodes CDR1 SGHRS and CDR2 YFSETQ. V dropped 4 bases and J dropped 2; count of bases not matched to a gene: 0.

The gene calls are TRBV27 and TRBJ2-3; TRBD1 is a possible D gene (5 bases). This CDR3 comprises 15 residues. V was pared by 6 bases and J by 2 bases, with 15 bases between. The V gene's germline CDR1 is MNHEY and CDR2 SMNVEV (reference sequence). The CDR3 nucleotides are TGTGCCAGCAGCCCCAGGGCTACAAACACAGATACGCAGTATTTT. Translating gives CASSPRATNTDTQYF.